The clone carrying this TCR beta chain has a count of ten or more. The antigen is not known. Each TCR transcript was tagged with a 10-nucleotide random UMI during 5'RACE. The yield of each sequencing run was over 170 million TCR-beta sequences from 15-18 subjects. Each CDR3 protein is one row after TCRdb ran MiXCR on the 5' RACE reads. The sample comprises about 70,000 distinct CDR3 sequences, roughly 3.1% of which are singletons, and more than 4% rests with the top ten. The sample originates from a study of neurological immune-mediated disorders. Study-wide results and caveats: Expanded clones shared no identical CDR3 amino acid sequences across subjects, which suggested private TCR-beta repertoires in all groups.

With 5 bases clipped from V and 2 bases from J, the junction kept 13 bases outside the gene matches. Germline CDR1 is DFQATT and CDR2 is SNEGSKA (reference sequence). The CDR3 runs to 16 residues. The receptor was isolated from a woman aged 45-65 years with multiple sclerosis. The sequencing input was PBMCs. This chain uses TRBV20-1 with TRBJ2-3; TRBD2 aligns across 7 bases. CDR3 sequence (DNA): TGCAGTGCTCGGGGGGAGCGGGACCCGCACACAGATACGCAGTATTTT. It specifies CSARGERDPHTDTQYF.